One and the same sample provided the 7 T cell receptor beta chains below, sequenced in a study of technical replicates of blood from a handful of donors. The data were produced by immunoSEQ multiplex PCR, yet TCRdb's version contains in-frame clones alone and is incomplete. Seen here are about 59,000 clones, roughly 93% observed once, and the top ten hold approximately 4.2%. Sequencing was performed on PBMCs. These receptors all stem from a human donor in good health. Some clones in this sample may be carry-over from other donors' samples.

This sequence joins TRBV7-2 and TRBJ2-3; 8 bases align to TRBD2. This CDR3 has 15 residues. With 2 bases clipped from V and 6 bases from J, the junction kept 7 bases outside the gene matches. Germline loops: CDR1 SGHTA, CDR2 FQGNSA. The CDR3 region has the DNA TGTGCCAGCAGCTTACGGGGCGGGGGGAGCGATACGCAGTATTTT. As protein: CASSLRGGGSDTQYF.

This chain connects TRBV29-1 to TRBJ1-1, with no clear D. This CDR3 has 11 amino acids. Trimming left V 3 bases short and J 10 bases short, with 12 bases between. CDR1 and CDR2 from the germline V gene are SQVTM and ANQGSEA. DNA of the CDR3: TGCAGCGTTGATCCGAGAATAACAGCTTTCTTT. Protein sequence: CSVDPRITAFF.

The chain employs TRBV7-9 and TRBJ2-2; tentatively, D is TRBD1 (6 bases). Deletions cut 5 bases from V and 5 bases from J, with 12 bases between. CDR3 length: 14 amino acids. Germline lookup yields CDR1 SEHNR and CDR2 FQNEAQ (reference sequence). In DNA, the CDR3 is TGTGCCAGCAGCAAACAACAGGGAACCGGGGAGCTGTTTTTT. It codes for CASSKQQGTGELFF.

The chain carries TRBV5-1 and TRBJ1-2, with TRBD1 identical over 7 bases. Germline values: CDR1 SGHRS, CDR2 YFSETQ. The CDR3 contains 15 residues. With 0 bases clipped from V and 7 bases from J, the junction kept 9 bases outside the gene matches. The CDR3 reads CASSLEGQFYRGYTF. Here the CDR3 DNA reads TGCGCCAGCAGCTTGGAGGGACAGTTCTATCGTGGCTACACCTTC.

The chain couples TRBV5-1 to TRBJ1-6; D possibly corresponds to TRBD1 (5 bases). The CDR3 extends over 15 amino acids. Germline assignment: CDR1 SGHRS and CDR2 YFSETQ. V lost 4 bases and J lost 9, with 17 bases in between. The CDR3 here is CASSELGGVGSPLHF. CDR3 bases: TGCGCCAGCAGCGAGCTGGGGGGTGTCGGTTCACCCCTCCACTTT.

The CDR3 protein is CSVLPIPGGGARFGGYTF. In DNA form, the CDR3 reads TGCAGCGTTCTACCAATTCCGGGGGGGGGAGCCCGCTTTGGCGGCTACACCTTC. This chain joins TRBV29-1 and TRBJ1-2; perhaps TRBD1 as D (5 bases). The V end lost 5 bases, the J end lost 8 bases, and 33 bases lay between the germline ends. CDR3 length: 18 amino acids. The germline CDR1 and CDR2 sequences are SQVTM and ANQGSEA.

V and J are TRBV7-2 and TRBJ2-7; possible D gene TRBD2, 7 bases. The germline CDR1 and CDR2 sequences are SGHTA and FQGNSA. The CDR3 covers 14 residues. The V and J ends lost 5 bases and 1 base respectively, with 12 bases between them. CDR3 in amino acids: CASSLGGVSYEQYF. In DNA form, the CDR3 reads TGTGCCAGCAGCCTAGGGGGGGTTTCCTACGAGCAGTACTTC.